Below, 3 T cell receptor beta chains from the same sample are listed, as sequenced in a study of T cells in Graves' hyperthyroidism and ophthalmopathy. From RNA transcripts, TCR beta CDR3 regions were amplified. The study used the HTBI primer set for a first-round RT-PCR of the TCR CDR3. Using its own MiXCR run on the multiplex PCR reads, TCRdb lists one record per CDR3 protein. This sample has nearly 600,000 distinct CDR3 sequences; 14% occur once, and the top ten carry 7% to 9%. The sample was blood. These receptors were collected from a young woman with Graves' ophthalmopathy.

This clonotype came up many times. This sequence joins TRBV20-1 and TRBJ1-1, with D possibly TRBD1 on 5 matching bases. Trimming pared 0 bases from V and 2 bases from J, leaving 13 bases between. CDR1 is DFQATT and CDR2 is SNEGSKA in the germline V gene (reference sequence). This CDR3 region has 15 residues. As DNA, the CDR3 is TGCAGTGCTAGAGATACTGTGACAGACAACACTGAAGCTTTCTTT. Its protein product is CSARDTVTDNTEAFF.

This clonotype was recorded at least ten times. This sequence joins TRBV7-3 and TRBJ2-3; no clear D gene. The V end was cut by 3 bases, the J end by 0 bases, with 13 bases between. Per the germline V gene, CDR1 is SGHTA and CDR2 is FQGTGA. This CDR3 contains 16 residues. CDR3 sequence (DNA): TGTGCCAGCAGCTTGACACCGGGTCTAAGCACAGATACGCAGTATTTT. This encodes CASSLTPGLSTDTQYF.

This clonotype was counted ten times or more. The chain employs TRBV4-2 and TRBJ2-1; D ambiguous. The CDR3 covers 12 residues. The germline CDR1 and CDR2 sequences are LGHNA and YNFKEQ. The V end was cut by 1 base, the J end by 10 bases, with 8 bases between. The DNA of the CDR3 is TGTGCCAGCAGCCAAGCTATGAGGGAGCAGTTCTTC. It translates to CASSQAMREQFF.